This T cell receptor (beta chain) was retrieved from a study of a mutant IDH1 vaccine in newly diagnosed glioma. About the research overall: The earlier regimen, radiotherapy, temozolomide, or both, was most often both.

As to this clone: What it binds is not known.

This table comes from immunoSEQ multiplex PCR, and its TCRdb copy is limited to in-frame clones, with some not included. The data hold about 33,000 clones, with around 83% observed a single time. The sample's time point: week 35, safety follow-up. The vaccine gave 300 ug of a 20-mer mutant IDH1 peptide subcutaneously per dose. The receptor's source is a woman aged 18-29 years with glioma. Sequencing was performed on PBMCs, taken from a glioma patient whose treatment included an IDH1 peptide vaccine.

CDR3 protein: CASSLETAWWPQHF. The CDR3 nucleotides are TGTGCCAGCAGCTTAGAGACGGCCTGGTGGCCCCAGCATTTT. This chain connects TRBV7-2 to TRBJ1-5; no firm D call. This CDR3 is built from 14 residues. V shed 1 base and J shed 9 bases, with 13 bases lying between them. Looked up from germline, CDR1 is SGHTA and CDR2 is FQGNSA.